This paragraph covers one T cell receptor (beta chain) sequence. Each donor had ten milliliters of peripheral blood drawn. Each sample had at least 6 million PBMCs isolated. Extracted total RNA amounted to at least 5.5 micrograms for each sample. The data originate from a study of blood T cells in healthy people across ages. The second PCR ran roughly 7 to 12 cycles with a sample-barcoded 5' primer and J-beta primers. TCRdb re-called the 5' RACE reads through MiXCR, storing one row per CDR3 protein. The table shows some 1.6 million distinct CDR3 sequences, with around 36% occurring only once. The source is a woman aged 30 to 39 in good health. The sequenced sample consisted of blood.

CDR3 nucleotide sequence: TGTGCCAGCGTTTTAACCTGGGGACGGCAGAACACTGAAGCTTTCTTT. Protein product: CASVLTWGRQNTEAFF. The V call is TRBV27, the J call TRBJ1-1, with D perhaps matching TRBD1 (5 bases). CDR1 is MNHEY, CDR2 SMNVEV, per germline (reference sequence). This CDR3 has 16 residues. Trimming removed 8 bases from V and 1 base from J, with 20 bases in between.